Included here is one TCR beta chain sequence, with context. These data come from a study of cytomegalovirus exposure and HLA in healthy donors. Per the germline V gene, CDR1 is SGHRS and CDR2 is YFSETQ. The CDR3 is made up of 15 amino acids. Trimming removed 0 bases from V and 5 bases from J; junction bases left unmatched: 6. Researchers ran the PCR with 60 Vbeta and 13 Jbeta primers. The assay was immunoSEQ multiplex PCR, and TCRdb's table has in-frame clones only and misses some. The sample lists about 200,000 clones, approximately 70% occurring once. The clonotype originates from a man in his forties or fifties in good health and CMV-seropositive. The rearrangement joins TRBV5-1 to TRBJ2-7, with TRBD1 identical over 9 bases. The specimen sequenced was PBMCs. Here the CDR3 DNA reads TGCGCCAGCAGCTTGGTGGGACAGGGACCCCACGAGCAGTACTTC. Translated: CASSLVGQGPHEQYF.